The 31 T cell receptor beta chains listed next were all sequenced from one sample in a study of T cell repertoires in cytomegalovirus infection (dated by TCRdb to the late 2010s). This sample's treatment or condition label indicates: in vitro stimulation with specific CMV peptide epitopes to enrich CMV-specific T cells. Antigens of these TCRs are unknown. This sample was sequenced with an Illumina HiSeq 1500. Through fastp at Q25 and MiXCR, TCRdb rebuilt clones from the public reads, retaining in-frame beta chains. A single entry per CDR3 protein holds the most common genes and DNA from its merged rows. The sample data list 200,000 or so distinct CDR3 sequences, and roughly 34% of these were observed just once. The ten largest clones take up approximately 60% of the sample. Source: CD8+ T cells from cultured PBMCs, taken from culture after CMV antigen stimulation. All receptors come from a human donor in good health (CMV status not recorded). Some clones in this sample may be carry-over from other donors' samples.

The chain uses TRBV5-1 and TRBJ1-2; possibly TRBD1 for D (6 bases). The CDR3 contains 14 residues. CDR1 and CDR2 (germline): SGHRS, YFSETQ. The CDR3 nucleotides read TGCCACAGCAGCTTGTCAGGGGTTGAGTACGGCTACACCTTC. Protein sequence: CHSSLSGVEYGYTF.

This sequence joins TRBV27 and TRBJ2-1; 9 nucleotides align to TRBD2. Germline V gene sequence: CDR1 MNHEY, CDR2 SMNVEV (reference sequence). The CDR3 covers 14 residues. Germline trimming cut 7 bases from V and 8 bases from J; bases unmatched to any gene: 9. The chain's CDR3 is CASKEGGREDEQFF. CDR3 nucleotides: TGTGCCAGCAAGGAGGGCGGGAGGGAGGATGAGCAGTTCTTC.

In its sample, this clonotype was seen a few times. This chain uses TRBV12-3 or TRBV12-4 with TRBJ2-1; D gene unclear. The CDR3 extends over 13 amino acids. The ends were cut back, 6 bases at V and 5 bases at J, with 11 bases in the middle. This CDR3 is CASRFVSDNEQFF. CDR3 nucleotide sequence: TGTGCCAGCAGATTCGTGTCGGACAATGAGCAGTTCTTC.

The chain is built from TRBV7-2 and TRBJ2-3, with D hard to call. The germline V gene has CDR1 SGHTA and CDR2 FQGNSA. CDR3 size: 17 residues. Trimming pared 2 bases from V and 7 bases from J, leaving 22 bases between. The CDR3 loop is CASSLNSPGPTRYTQYF. CDR3 sequence (DNA): TGTGCCAGCAGCTTAAACAGCCCTGGCCCCACGAGGTATACGCAGTATTTT.

CDR3 bases: TGTGCCAGCAGTTCTGGACAGGGAGGAGCGGAGGGGTACAATGAGCAGTTCTTC. Its protein is CASSSGQGGAEGYNEQFF. The rearrangement joins TRBV27 to TRBJ2-1; 8 bases agree with TRBD1. CDR3 length equals 18 residues. Trimming removed 4 bases from V and 4 bases from J; junction bases left unmatched: 15. The germline CDR1 and CDR2 sequences are MNHEY and SMNVEV (reference sequence).

The chain has TRBV7-6 and TRBJ2-6, with a tentative D call TRBD1 (6 bases). Germline loops: CDR1 SGHVS, CDR2 FNYEAQ. This CDR3 has 18 amino acids. Trimming took off 1 base at V and 0 bases at J, with 13 bases between the two ends. CDR3 sequence: CASSLGHGTSSGANVLTF. CDR3 bases: TGTGCCAGCAGCTTAGGCCACGGGACATCCTCTGGGGCCAACGTCCTGACTTTC.

This clonotype was observed a few times. J is TRBJ2-1 and V is TRBV6-1; no definite D call. V was clipped by 5 bases and J by 5 bases, with 10 bases between them. Germline CDR1 reads MNHNS; CDR2 reads SASEGT. The CDR3 covers 13 residues. This chain's CDR3 is CASSLSVNNEQFF. CDR3 DNA sequence: TGTGCCAGCAGTCTTTCGGTCAACAATGAGCAGTTCTTC.

This rearrangement joins TRBV27 to TRBJ2-2, with no clear D. CDR1 and CDR2 (germline): MNHEY, SMNVEV (reference sequence). V was cut by 5 bases and J by 5 bases, with 9 bases left in between. The CDR3 sequence is 13 residues long. CDR3 in amino acids: CASSPFLTGELFF. CDR3 DNA sequence: TGTGCCAGCAGTCCCTTCTTAACCGGGGAGCTGTTTTTT.

This rearrangement joins TRBV14 to TRBJ2-7; no definite D call. Trimming removed 3 bases from V and 5 bases from J, with 11 bases in between. The length of the CDR3 is 13 residues. Per germline, CDR1 SGHDN and CDR2 FVKESK. CDR3 protein: CASSQRGSDEQYF. For the CDR3, the DNA is TGTGCCAGCAGCCAGCGCGGTTCGGACGAGCAGTACTTC.

Many counts were recorded for this clonotype. J is TRBJ1-1 and V is TRBV7-2; TRBD1 is a possible D gene (5 bases). In germline, CDR1 is SGHTA, CDR2 FQGNSA. Trimming cost V 5 bases and J 1 base, with 11 bases left between them. The CDR3 spans 14 residues. CDR3 DNA: TGTGCCAGCAGCCATGGGGCTCCGAACACTGAAGCTTTCTTT. Protein: CASSHGAPNTEAFF.

The rearrangement links TRBV4-1 to TRBJ2-5; D gene unclear. Trimming removed 1 base at V and 5 bases at J, with 8 bases between. CDR1 is MGHRA, CDR2 YSYEKL, per germline. This CDR3 has 13 amino acids. CDR3 region: CASSQAARETQYF. CDR3 sequence (DNA): TGCGCCAGCAGCCAAGCAGCCCGGGAGACCCAGTACTTC.

This clonotype was counted between two and nine times. The chain employs TRBV7-9 and TRBJ1-1, with a weak D call TRBD1 (6 bases). CDR3 length: 15 amino acids. The V gene lost 3 bases and the J gene lost 0 bases, with 11 bases spanning the gap. Germline V gene data show CDR1 as SEHNR and CDR2 as FQNEAQ (reference sequence). Here the CDR3 reads CASSFQGQLNTEAFF. The CDR3 DNA follows: TGTGCCAGCAGCTTTCAGGGACAACTGAACACTGAAGCTTTCTTT.

The V gene is TRBV11-2, the J gene TRBJ2-7, with D tentatively TRBD2 (6 bases). Germline V lookup: CDR1 SGHAT, CDR2 FQNNGV. This CDR3 has 17 amino acids. V was pared by 1 base and J by 3 bases, with 19 bases between. CDR3 nucleotide sequence: TGTGCCAGCAGCTTAGTTGCTAGCGAAACGCCCCTCTACGAGCAGTACTTC. Protein: CASSLVASETPLYEQYF.

The chain couples TRBV7-6 to TRBJ2-7; TRBD2 might be the D (5 bases). The CDR3 covers 15 residues. Trimming cost V 5 bases and J 2 bases, with 16 bases left between them. In germline, CDR1 is SGHVS, CDR2 FNYEAQ. The CDR3: CASSPRLPGAYEQYF. Here the CDR3 DNA reads TGTGCCAGCAGCCCCCGTTTACCCGGGGCCTACGAGCAGTACTTC.

J is TRBJ2-7 and V is TRBV20-1; 12 bases are a match to TRBD2. This CDR3 has 13 residues. V was pared by 5 bases and J by 3 bases, with 2 bases of the junction left unmatched. Looked up from germline, CDR1 is DFQATT and CDR2 is SNEGSKA (reference sequence). The CDR3 loop is CSARTSGNYEQYF. CDR3 DNA: TGCAGTGCTCGGACTAGCGGGAACTACGAGCAGTACTTC.

The gene calls are TRBV7-6 and TRBJ1-4; no firm D call. This CDR3 is 16 amino acids long. The ends were cut back, 6 bases at V and 8 bases at J, with 22 bases in the middle. CDR1 SGHVS and CDR2 FNYEAQ come from the germline V gene. The CDR3 DNA sequence: TGTGCCAGCAGTCACCCCCGTGGAGGGATGGGGGAAAAACTGTTTTTT. This translates into CASSHPRGGMGEKLFF. The variable domain in full, completed from reference TRBV7-6 and TRBJ1-4, reads GAGVSQSPRYKVTKRGQDVALRCDPISGHVSLYWYRQALGQGPEFLTYFNYEAQQDKSGLPNDRFSAERPEGSISTLTIQRTEQRDSAMYRCASSHPRGGMGEKLFFGSGTQLSVL.

The CDR3 nucleotides are TGTGCCAGCAGTTCCCAGGGGGCCCCGGCATCGGGGGAGACCCAGTACTTC. The encoded protein is CASSSQGAPASGETQYF. This chain joins TRBV6-5 and TRBJ2-5, with 8 bases lining up with TRBD1. V was clipped by 4 bases and J by 5 bases; unmatched bases: 15. The CDR3 is 17 amino acids. Per germline, CDR1 MNHEY and CDR2 SVGAGI.

The J gene is TRBJ2-1, the V gene TRBV28; 7 nucleotides match TRBD2. Germline V gene lookup returns CDR1 MDHEN and CDR2 SYDVKM. The V gene end was trimmed by 7 bases and the J gene end by 9 bases; junction bases not matched to a gene: 9. The CDR3 spans 13 residues. The CDR3 DNA is TGTGCCAGCAAATTAGGGGAGGGTCCTGAGCAGTTCTTC. Translation gives CASKLGEGPEQFF. Using reference TRBV28 and TRBJ2-1 for the parts outside the CDR3, the full variable domain is DVKVTQSSRYLVKRTGEKVFLECVQDMDHENMFWYRQDPGLGLRLIYFSYDVKMKEKGDIPEGYSVSREKKERFSLILESASTNQTSMYLCASKLGEGPEQFFGPGTRLTVL.

This clonotype was counted a few times. The V and J genes are TRBV28 and TRBJ2-5; 10 bases match TRBD2. Trimming at V came to 6 bases and at J to 3 bases, leaving 10 bases not matched to a gene. Germline V gene lookup returns CDR1 MDHEN and CDR2 SYDVKM. This CDR3 spans 16 amino acids. The CDR3 DNA reads as TGTGCCAGCAGCCCGAGAGTAGCGGGAGGTGAAGAGACCCAGTACTTC. Protein sequence: CASSPRVAGGEETQYF.

J is TRBJ2-5 and V is TRBV7-9; D gene unclear. Germline assignment: CDR1 SEHNR and CDR2 FQNEAQ (reference sequence). The CDR3 spans 12 residues. Trimming cost V 8 bases and J 1 base, with 8 bases left between them. CDR3 in amino acids: CASLGGQETQYF. The CDR3 bases are TGTGCCAGCCTGGGTGGCCAAGAGACCCAGTACTTC.

This sequence joins TRBV7-9 and TRBJ2-7, with TRBD1 matching over 10 bases. Germline V CDR1 and CDR2: SEHNR, FQNEAQ (reference sequence). V trimming: 3 bases; J trimming: 5 bases; junction bases outside the gene matches: 13. The CDR3 is 17 amino acids. CDR3 DNA: TGTGCCAGCAGCTTCCCCCCCGGCTGGACAGGGGGAAACGAGCAGTACTTC. It is translated as CASSFPPGWTGGNEQYF.

The V gene is TRBV27, the J gene TRBJ2-7; 7 nucleotides agree with TRBD1. Germline trimming cut 6 bases from V and 12 bases from J; bases unmatched to any gene: 14. The germline V gene encodes CDR1 MNHEY and CDR2 SMNVEV (reference sequence). CDR3 length: 13 amino acids. In nucleotides, the CDR3 is TGTGCCAGCAGGATCGGACAGGCCCCCCTATGGTACTTC. This gives the protein CASRIGQAPLWYF.

Only one count was recorded for this clonotype. The rearrangement joins TRBV27 to TRBJ2-7; D is possibly TRBD1 (5 bases). Germline V gene data show CDR1 as MNHEY and CDR2 as SMNVEV (reference sequence). Trimming stripped 2 bases from V and 6 bases from J, with 20 bases between. The CDR3 sequence is 16 residues long. This CDR3 is CASSLRGASEVGEQYF. In DNA form, the CDR3 reads TGTGCCAGCAGTTTACGTGGGGCTAGTGAAGTAGGCGAGCAGTACTTC.

CDR3 loop: CASSLRRVGTGELFF. CDR3 sequence (DNA): TGTGCCAGCAGTTTGCGCAGGGTGGGCACCGGGGAGCTGTTTTTT. The chain couples TRBV12-3 or TRBV12-4 to TRBJ2-2; tentative D call: TRBD1 (5 bases). Trimming took 3 bases from V and 4 from J, leaving 12 bases between them. This CDR3 region has 15 residues.

The CDR3 region is CAISGQGGPSYNEQFF. The DNA of the CDR3 is TGTGCCATCAGCGGACAGGGGGGCCCTTCCTACAATGAGCAGTTCTTC. The chain employs TRBV10-3 and TRBJ2-1; 10 bases align to TRBD1. CDR1 is ENHRY and CDR2 is SYGVKD in the germline V gene. V shed 6 bases, J shed 1 base, and the junction held 6 bases outside the gene matches. The CDR3 has 16 amino acids.

The V gene is TRBV27, the J gene TRBJ1-1; D is possibly TRBD1 (5 bases). The CDR3 is 14 amino acids. V was trimmed by 2 bases and J by 4 bases, leaving 11 bases between them. Germline values: CDR1 MNHEY, CDR2 SMNVEV (reference sequence). In nucleotides, the CDR3 is TGTGCCAGCAGTTTAACAGGAGGGGTCACTGAAGCTTTCTTT. Translation gives CASSLTGGVTEAFF.

The chain joins TRBV9 to TRBJ1-4, with a possible D match to TRBD1 (6 bases). The CDR3 extends over 15 amino acids. The germline V and J ends were trimmed by 0 bases and 8 bases, with 14 bases remaining between them. CDR1 SGDLS and CDR2 YYNGEE come from the germline V gene. CDR3 nucleotide sequence: TGTGCCAGCAGCGTAGCTATGGGGGCGAAGGAAAAACTGTTTTTT. Translated, it gives CASSVAMGAKEKLFF.

The chain recombines TRBV27 with TRBJ2-1, with D tentatively TRBD1 (6 bases). CDR3 length equals 18 residues. Germline CDR1 MNHEY, CDR2 SMNVEV (reference sequence). Trimming pared 2 bases from V and 2 bases from J, leaving 19 bases between. The CDR3 nucleotides are TGTGCCAGCAGTTTAACCCCCCCAGGGGCCGAGACCTACAATGAGCAGTTCTTC. Its translation: CASSLTPPGAETYNEQFF.

This clonotype showed up just a few times. The chain combines TRBV7-9 with TRBJ2-1; 12 nucleotides align to TRBD2. The CDR3 spans 14 residues. V was clipped by 5 bases and J by 7 bases; unmatched bases: 3. CDR1 and CDR2 from the germline V gene are SEHNR and FQNEAQ (reference sequence). The CDR3 nucleotides are TGTGCCAGCAGCCAAGGACTAGCGGGGAATGAGCAGTTCTTC. Translating gives CASSQGLAGNEQFF.

The rearrangement uses TRBV20-1 and TRBJ2-7; D remains ambiguous. The CDR3 contains 12 residues. Germline V lookup: CDR1 DFQATT, CDR2 SNEGSKA (reference sequence). The V and J ends lost 0 bases and 2 bases respectively, with 5 bases between them. The CDR3 DNA sequence: TGCAGTGCTAGAGATTGGACCTACGAGCAGTACTTC. Translating gives CSARDWTYEQYF.

This chain joins TRBV7-9 and TRBJ2-7; D unresolved. The V and J ends lost 0 bases and 3 bases respectively, with 18 bases between them. The germline CDR1 and CDR2 sequences are SEHNR and FQNEAQ (reference sequence). The CDR3 sequence is 17 residues long. The CDR3 is CASSLALGNPAGYEQYF. The CDR3 nucleotides read TGTGCCAGCAGCTTAGCGTTAGGGAACCCCGCTGGCTACGAGCAGTACTTC.